These 4 T cell receptor beta chains share one sample of origin, sequenced in a study of cytomegalovirus exposure and HLA in healthy donors. The PCR contained 60 Vbeta and 13 Jbeta primers. The data were produced by immunoSEQ multiplex PCR, yet TCRdb's version contains in-frame clones alone and is incomplete. The sample lists fewer than 200,000 clones, around 83% occurring once. The sample comprised PBMCs. Every receptor here comes from a man aged 30 to 45 in good health and CMV-seropositive.

This clone has a single count. The V gene is TRBV7-9, the J gene TRBJ2-3; D is uncertain. CDR3 length: 13 amino acids. V lost 8 bases and J 3 bases, leaving 12 bases between the germline ends. Germline V gene data show CDR1 as SEHNR and CDR2 as FQNEAQ (reference sequence). The CDR3 region has the DNA TGTGCCAGCTCTCGTCCTACGACAGATACGCAGTATTTT. Translating it yields CASSRPTTDTQYF.

The chain couples TRBV7-8 to TRBJ2-7; 10 bases line up with TRBD2. CDR3 length: 16 residues. Per the germline V gene, CDR1 is SGHVS and CDR2 is FQNEAQ. V trimming: 5 bases; J trimming: 0 bases; junction bases outside the gene matches: 7. The chain's CDR3 is CASSPLAGALSYEQYF. The CDR3 bases are TGTGCCAGCAGCCCTCTAGCGGGAGCCCTCTCCTACGAGCAGTACTTC.

The chain uses TRBV4-2 and TRBJ1-1; D gene unclear. CDR3 length: 14 amino acids. V lost 1 base, J lost 0 bases, and 6 bases lay in between. Germline V CDR1 and CDR2: LGHNA, YNFKEQ. CDR3 in amino acids: CASSQAPVNTEAFF. DNA of the CDR3: TGTGCCAGCAGCCAAGCCCCAGTGAACACTGAAGCTTTCTTT.

This chain connects TRBV7-2 to TRBJ2-1, with D possibly being TRBD2 (6 bases). The germline V gene encodes CDR1 SGHTA and CDR2 FQGNSA. The germline V and J ends were trimmed by 1 base and 8 bases, with 15 bases remaining between them. The length of the CDR3 is 15 residues. CDR3: CASSLDVAPGDEQFF. The CDR3 nucleotides are TGTGCCAGCAGCTTAGATGTGGCTCCGGGGGATGAGCAGTTCTTC.